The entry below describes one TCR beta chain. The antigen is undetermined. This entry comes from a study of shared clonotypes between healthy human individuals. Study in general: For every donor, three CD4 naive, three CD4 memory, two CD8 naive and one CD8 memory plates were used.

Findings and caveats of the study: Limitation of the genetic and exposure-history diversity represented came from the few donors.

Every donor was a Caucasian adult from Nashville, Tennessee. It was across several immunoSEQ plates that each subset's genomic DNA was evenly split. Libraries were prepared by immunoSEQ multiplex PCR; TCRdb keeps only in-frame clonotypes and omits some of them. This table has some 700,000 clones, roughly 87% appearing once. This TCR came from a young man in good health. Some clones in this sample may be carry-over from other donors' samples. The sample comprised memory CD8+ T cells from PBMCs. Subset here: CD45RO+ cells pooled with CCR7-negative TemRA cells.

The CDR3, as DNA: TGTGCCAAACGAGCCAGTACAGGGGGCAGGGGCTATGGCTACACCTTC. It codes for CAKRASTGGRGYGYTF. The chain has TRBV10-3 and TRBJ1-2; TRBD1 agrees at 9 bases. The J segment lost 4 bases and the V segment lost 10 bases, leaving 16 bases of the junction unmatched. CDR1 and CDR2 from the germline V gene are ENHRY and SYGVKD. The length of the CDR3 is 16 residues.